The subject of this entry is one T cell receptor (beta chain). Its binding antigen is unknown. No qualities accompany the bases; no much larger clone lies one base away. There are 15 amino acids in the CDR3, from cysteine to phenylalanine inclusive. Only CDR3 DNA is held: 45 bases, read in frame from base 1. A distance of 13 bases separates the germline ends of V and J, which lose 7 bases and 1 base respectively. The germline V gene sets CDR1 to MNHEY and CDR2 to SVGAGI. The data are from a study of cytomegalovirus exposure and HLA in healthy donors (TCRdb year 2017). Notes on the research overall: An earlier analysis of approximately 640 of the donors reported approximately 290 Gb of sequence data and 100 million to 140 million unique TCR beta sequences from 150 million to 200 million T cells. An early release covering over 500 HLA-typed donors comprised roughly 300 gigabases of sequencing data and around 80 million unique TCR sequences. The genetic ancestry cluster associated with self-reported Caucasian donors included about 81% of the approximately 430 genotyped donors. The study aimed to test whether cataloging public T cell receptors could reveal signatures of past pathogen exposure. The T cell repertoires of under 750 subjects were profiled by immunosequencing and related to cytomegalovirus serostatus. In addition to the first cohort of approximately 650 subjects, a separate validation cohort of 120 different subjects was used. The study combined high-throughput TCR immunosequencing, statistical association of individual TCRs with disease status, and machine learning to predict cytomegalovirus infection status. A later analysis re-analyzed previously published TCR beta repertoires from roughly 690 donors and added high-resolution HLA genotyping to study TCR occurrence patterns. The later analysis used no new phenotypic data to find candidate immune exposures, relying instead on TCR beta sequences and their occurrence across donors. An earlier analysis of 500 to 650 of the donors applied high-throughput TCR beta sequencing to assess whether each TCR beta V gene segment acted as functional or pseudogenic. Donor age, sex, ethnicity and CMV serostatus were collected together with the repertoire data. A later genetic analysis used genome-wide SNP genotypes for about 65% of the 666 donors, treating that subset as a discovery cohort. All discovery cohort repertoires had been generated using a single sequencing platform. Class I and class II HLA loci were covered by the typing at four-digit resolution. The number of donors typed differed by locus, with 629-630 for A, B, C, DRB1 and DQB1, more than 500 for DQA1, approximately 580 for DPA1, and around 460 for DPB1. Five DR-DQ haplotypes were treated as single units for association and clustering because of strong linkage in the cohort. On average, roughly 240,000 unique TCR beta nucleotide sequences were sequenced per donor among 398 genotyped donors of the cohort, with approximately 18% of those sequences being non-productive. The paper's findings and limits, for the study overall: According to a later genetic analysis, donors in an Asian-associated ancestry cluster had fewer N-insertions in productive TCRs than the roughly 670-donor mean. Broadly in line with IMGT annotations, most TCR beta V segments showed up in productive rearrangements about 87% or about 30% of the time in an earlier analysis of approximately 640 of the donors. Some IMGT-functional V segments, including TRBV6-2 and TRBV6-3, could not be distinguished by the 87-base-pair reads and were therefore excluded. The classifier was reported to diagnose cytomegalovirus status with high specificity and sensitivity in both the original cohort and the validation cohort. Because counts were too low, roughly 18 rarely observed V segments, including chromosome 9 orphons, were left out of the earlier analysis of over 550 of the donors. In vitro tests confirmed that a few of the cytomegalovirus-associated TCR beta chains recognize cytomegalovirus antigens. Strong co-occurrence of HLA alleles, especially DR and DQ, made assigning TCR associations to individual alleles difficult. Most CMV-associated TCR beta chains appeared to be HLA-restricted in a later analysis, and the HLA associations seemed to be driven largely by CMV exposure. Only TCR beta chains were sequenced in this cohort, and the absence of alpha or paired-chain data limited detectable features. A later analysis found that TCR association rates varied across HLA loci, with DRB1 alleles showing the most associated TCRs and HLA-C alleles the fewest. A group of highly shared sequence variants was considered likely to be a technical artifact of the sequencing pipeline. Immune exposure information for the cohort was limited to CMV serostatus. In a later analysis, HLA-associated TCR beta chains were found to be more clonally expanded and to have lower generation probabilities than equally common non-associated chains. Most TCR sequences were observed very rarely across donors, whereas some public TCRs were present in many individuals. Specific HLA alleles were associated with some 15,000 TCR beta sequences at a false discovery rate of 0.05 in a later analysis. According to a later analysis, parvovirus B19, influenza, CMV and Epstein-Barr virus appeared linked to several top co-occurrence clusters. A further reported finding was that TCR beta sequences accurately predicted the HLA-A and HLA-B alleles for most subjects in the first cohort. Presence/absence analyses assumed roughly uniform sequencing depth across donors, an assumption that may not hold. The authors suggested that the approach could potentially be extended to other disease states and immunological phenotypes. Correlated functional status among segregating V segments might reflect linkage disequilibrium, but an unknown experimental factor could not be ruled out. The study gave a list of over 150 TCR beta chains associated with cytomegalovirus. A later genetic analysis associated a missense DCLRE1C variant with V-gene and J-gene trimming of TCR beta chains, and an independent cohort replicated the association. Because some donors lacked HLA typing at each locus, the association tests relied only on the typed subset.

The cohort consisted of 600 to 700 healthy bone marrow donors. At the time of sampling, every cohort member was nominally healthy, though immune exposures that went unrecorded were likely present. CMV serostatus was positive for approximately 300 and negative for about 50% of the roughly 700 cohort members, and was not recorded for this donor. Each donor provided a peripheral blood sample, and peripheral blood mononuclear cells were used for TCR beta sequencing. Genomic DNA was extracted from the blood cell samples with the Qiagen DNeasy Blood Extraction Kit. To prepare the library, the immunoSEQ multiplex PCR assay was applied. For the multiplex PCR, a mixture combining 60 forward primers for TCR Vbeta segments and 13 reverse primers for TCR Jbeta segments was used. Amplification of the CDR3 region of rearranged TCR beta genes was performed with a multiplex PCR assay on genomic DNA. The Illumina HiSeq System was used to sequence the amplified TCR beta libraries as 87-base-pair reads. Per the source publication's procedure: A later analysis counted approximately 74 million unique TCR beta chains across the 666 repertoires, and 9 million to 14 million of these chains were shared by at least two donors. Raw reads were error-corrected and collapsed into unique sequences by a nearest-neighbor algorithm in which closely related sequences were merged to remove PCR and sequencing errors. Alignment of CDR3 sequences to IMGT reference sequences was used to assign V, D and J gene segments. For a sequence to be retained, a match of at least six nucleotides to both a V gene segment and a J gene segment was required. A rearrangement counted as productive if the CDR3 had no stop codons and remained in frame with V and J, and every other rearrangement counted as non-productive. Following IMGT convention, CDR3 was defined as the stretch from the second conserved V-encoded cysteine up to the conserved J-encoded phenylalanine. Sequences without an unambiguous match to a single V gene segment were excluded from the earlier analysis of about 630 of the donors. In an earlier analysis of approximately 610 of the donors, V segments were called functional above 56.7% productive rearrangements and were called segregating when the between-donor standard deviation exceeded 5%. A statistical classification framework was built for diagnosing cytomegalovirus status from the catalog of TCR beta chain sequences. V and J gene assignment, in a later analysis, came from comparing TCR nucleotide sequences with IMGT/GENE-DB human TR gene sequences. A later analysis assigned CDR3 sequences and most-parsimonious VDJ recombination scenarios with the TCRdist pipeline. In a later analysis, every TCR beta chain was defined by the combination of its CDR3 amino acid sequence and its V-gene family, and reads without a unique V-gene family were dropped. To address suspected cross-contamination and a sequencing artifact, a later analysis removed approximately 590 highly shared, low-generation-probability nucleotide sequences. For each public chain, a later analysis derived a clonal expansion index from normalized ranks of inferred template counts within each repertoire. Generation probabilities in a later analysis came from a VDJ recombination model fitted to out-of-frame rearrangements, and those results were checked against IGoR. A later analysis scored TCR-TCR, TCR-HLA and TCR-CMV co-occurrence with hypergeometric tests, applying a repertoire-size bias correction to TCR pairs. To estimate false discovery rates, a later analysis permuted the HLA or CMV assignments 20 times. A later analysis grouped co-occurring TCRs with DBSCAN, adding TCRdist sequence similarity when clustering within HLA-allele-positive subsets. Co-occurrence clustering excluded repertoires with fewer than 30,000 or more than 120,000 public chains, plus five with anomalous nucleotide sharing. As stored in TCRdb, this immuneACCESS dataset retains in-frame rearrangements with V and J assigned. A fraction of the clones does not appear; measured against another copy, unresolved V genes explain less than half of the discrepancy, and the remainder lacks a known reason. V, J and clone size reflect that table, while D and trimming were determined from the DNA. Present in this sample are around 90,000 clones, over 65% of which were seen just once. The top ten hold about a tenth of the sample.

The source material was PBMCs. The sequence was collected from a human donor in good health. Here the chain combines TRBV6-5 and TRBJ1-4; tentative D gene TRBD1, with 6 bases matching. The CDR3 protein sequence reads: CASTKGGGTNEKLFF. In nucleotides, the sequence is TGTGCCAGCACCAAGGGGGGGGGAACTAATGAAAAACTGTTTTTT.